These T cell receptor beta chains were read from a single sample in a study of blood T cell repertoires in COVID-19. Data came from immunoSEQ multiplex PCR; TCRdb stores just in-frame clones and leaves some out. In the table there are 82,000 or so clones, around 89% of which are singletons. Source material: PBMCs or T cells enriched from blood (not recorded which). Receptors originate from a woman in her forties or fifties with acute COVID-19. CDR3s include the opening cysteine and the closing phenylalanine or tryptophan. D genes are given only for firm matches. Clone size is stated in some rows and not others, as once, few, many or a class when expanded.

cdr3_aa: CASSQAARSSPETQYF
cdr3_nt: TGCGCCAGCAGCCAAGCCGCTAGAAGCTCCCCCGAGACCCAGTACTTC
d_call: -
clone_size: -
j_call: TRBJ2-5
cdr3_length: 16
v_call: TRBV4-1

cdr3_aa: CASSPTGGSPNEKLFF
cdr3_nt: TGTGCCAGCAGCCCAACAGGGGGGTCCCCTAATGAAAAACTGTTTTTT
d_call: TRBD1
clone_size: -
j_call: TRBJ1-4
cdr3_length: 16
v_call: TRBV3-1/TRBV3-2

cdr3_aa: CASSQTGTGIYNEQFF
cdr3_nt: TGTGCCAGCAGCCAAACCGGGACAGGGATATACAATGAGCAGTTCTTC
d_call: TRBD1
clone_size: -
j_call: TRBJ2-1
cdr3_length: 16
v_call: TRBV3-1/TRBV3-2

cdr3_aa: CASSLTGINSDGYTF
cdr3_nt: TGTGCCAGCAGCTTGACAGGGATCAATTCGGATGGCTACACCTTC
d_call: -
clone_size: -
j_call: TRBJ1-2
cdr3_length: 15
v_call: TRBV5-4

cdr3_aa: CASSQVDSDTYEQYF
cdr3_nt: TGCGCCAGCAGCCAAGTCGACAGTGATACCTACGAGCAGTACTTC
d_call: -
clone_size: -
j_call: TRBJ2-7
cdr3_length: 15
v_call: TRBV4-1

cdr3_aa: CASGGMGSGANVLTF
cdr3_nt: TGTGCCTCCGGAGGGATGGGCTCTGGGGCCAACGTCCTGACTTTC
d_call: -
clone_size: -
j_call: TRBJ2-6
cdr3_length: 15
v_call: TRBV30

cdr3_aa: CASSGTGFGYTF
cdr3_nt: TGTGCCAGCAGCGGGACAGGGTTCGGCTACACCTTC
d_call: TRBD1
clone_size: -
j_call: TRBJ1-2
cdr3_length: 12
v_call: TRBV2

cdr3_aa: CASSISRQGNSPLHF
cdr3_nt: TGTGCCAGTAGTATATCGAGGCAGGGTAATTCACCCCTCCACTTT
d_call: -
clone_size: once
j_call: TRBJ1-6
cdr3_length: 15
v_call: TRBV19

cdr3_aa: CASSIVGQLNTEAFF
cdr3_nt: TGTGCCAGTAGTATTGTGGGACAGTTGAACACTGAAGCTTTCTTT
d_call: TRBD1
clone_size: -
j_call: TRBJ1-1
cdr3_length: 15
v_call: TRBV19

cdr3_aa: CATSDQGAKETQYF
cdr3_nt: TGTGCCACCAGTGACCAGGGGGCGAAAGAGACCCAGTACTTC
d_call: TRBD1
clone_size: -
j_call: TRBJ2-5
cdr3_length: 14
v_call: TRBV24-1